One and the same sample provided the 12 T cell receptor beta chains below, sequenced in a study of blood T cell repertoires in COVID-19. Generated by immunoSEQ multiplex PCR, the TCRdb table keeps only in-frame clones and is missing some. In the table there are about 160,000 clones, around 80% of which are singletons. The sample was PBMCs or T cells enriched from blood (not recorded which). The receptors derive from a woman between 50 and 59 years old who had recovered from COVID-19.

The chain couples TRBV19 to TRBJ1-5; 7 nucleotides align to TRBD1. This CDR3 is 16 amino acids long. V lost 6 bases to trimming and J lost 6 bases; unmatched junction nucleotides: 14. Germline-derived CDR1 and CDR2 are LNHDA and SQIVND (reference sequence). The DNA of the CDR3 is TGTGCCAGTAGCCATGAACCCGACAGGGTTAGTCAGCCCCAGCATTTT. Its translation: CASSHEPDRVSQPQHF.

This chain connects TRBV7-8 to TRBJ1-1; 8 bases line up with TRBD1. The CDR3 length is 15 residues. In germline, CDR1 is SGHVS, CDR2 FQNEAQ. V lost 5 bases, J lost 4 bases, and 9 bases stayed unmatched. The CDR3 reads CASSQNRGRVTEAFF. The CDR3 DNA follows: TGTGCCAGCAGCCAGAACAGGGGGAGGGTCACTGAAGCTTTCTTT.

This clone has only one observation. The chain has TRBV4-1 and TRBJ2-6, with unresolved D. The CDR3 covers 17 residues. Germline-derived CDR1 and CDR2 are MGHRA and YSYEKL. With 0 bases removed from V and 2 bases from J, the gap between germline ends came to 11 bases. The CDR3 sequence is CASSQDLRVPGANVLTF. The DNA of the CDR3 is TGCGCCAGCAGCCAAGATCTGCGAGTCCCTGGGGCCAACGTCCTGACTTTC.

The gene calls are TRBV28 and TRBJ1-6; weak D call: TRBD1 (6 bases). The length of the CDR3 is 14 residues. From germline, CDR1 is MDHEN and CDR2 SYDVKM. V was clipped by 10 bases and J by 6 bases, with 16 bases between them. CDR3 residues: CATSGGAGNSPLHF. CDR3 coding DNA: TGTGCCACTAGCGGGGGGGCTGGTAATTCACCCCTCCACTTT.

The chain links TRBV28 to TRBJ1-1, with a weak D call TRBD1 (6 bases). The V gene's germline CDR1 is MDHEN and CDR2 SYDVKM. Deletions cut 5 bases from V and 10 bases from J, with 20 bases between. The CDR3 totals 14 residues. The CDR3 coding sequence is TGTGCCAGCAGTCTCTTCACTCCGGACAGTCGAGCTTTCTTT. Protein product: CASSLFTPDSRAFF. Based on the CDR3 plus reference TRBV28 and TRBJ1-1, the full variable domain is DVKVTQSSRYLVKRTGEKVFLECVQDMDHENMFWYRQDPGLGLRLIYFSYDVKMKEKGDIPEGYSVSREKKERFSLILESASTNQTSMYLCASSLFTPDSRAFFGQGTRLTVV.

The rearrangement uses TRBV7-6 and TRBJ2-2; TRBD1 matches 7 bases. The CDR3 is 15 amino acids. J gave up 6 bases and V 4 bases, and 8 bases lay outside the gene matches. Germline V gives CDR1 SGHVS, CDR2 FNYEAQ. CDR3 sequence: CASSSPGQAPGELFF. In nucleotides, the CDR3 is TGTGCCAGCAGCTCCCCCGGACAGGCCCCCGGGGAGCTGTTTTTT.

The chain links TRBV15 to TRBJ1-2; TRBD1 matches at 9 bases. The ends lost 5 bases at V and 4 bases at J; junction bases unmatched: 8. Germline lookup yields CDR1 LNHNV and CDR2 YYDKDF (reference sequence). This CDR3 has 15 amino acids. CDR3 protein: CATSGTRTGAYGYTF. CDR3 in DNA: TGTGCCACCAGCGGAACCCGGACAGGGGCCTATGGCTACACCTTC.

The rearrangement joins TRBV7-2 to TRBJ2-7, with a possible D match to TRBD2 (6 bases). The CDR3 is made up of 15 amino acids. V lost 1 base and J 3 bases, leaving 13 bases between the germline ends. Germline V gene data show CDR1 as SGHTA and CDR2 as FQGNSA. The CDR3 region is CASSLDGAGFYEQYF. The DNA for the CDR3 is TGTGCCAGCAGCTTAGACGGGGCGGGGTTCTACGAGCAGTACTTC.

As DNA, the CDR3 is TGTGCCAGCAGTTACAGGGGGGGCAATGAGCAGTTCTTC. Protein sequence: CASSYRGGNEQFF. V and J are TRBV6-5 and TRBJ2-1; TRBD2 might be the D (7 bases). The ends were cut back, 2 bases at V and 6 bases at J, with 8 bases in the middle. CDR1 and CDR2 from the germline V gene are MNHEY and SVGAGI. The CDR3 is 13 residues long.

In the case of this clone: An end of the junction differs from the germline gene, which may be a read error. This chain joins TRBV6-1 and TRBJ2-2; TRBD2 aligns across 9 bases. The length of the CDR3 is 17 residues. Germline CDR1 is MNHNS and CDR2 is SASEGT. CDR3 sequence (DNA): TGTGCCAGCAGAGAAGCGAGCGGGGGGCTCGACACCGGGGAGCTGTTTTTT. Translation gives CASREASGGLDTGELFF.

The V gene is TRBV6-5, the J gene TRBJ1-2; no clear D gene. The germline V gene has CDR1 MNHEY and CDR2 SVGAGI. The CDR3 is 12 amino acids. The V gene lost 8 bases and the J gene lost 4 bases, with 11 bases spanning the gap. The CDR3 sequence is CASYPTGYGYTF. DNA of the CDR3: TGTGCCAGCTATCCTACTGGCTATGGCTACACCTTC.

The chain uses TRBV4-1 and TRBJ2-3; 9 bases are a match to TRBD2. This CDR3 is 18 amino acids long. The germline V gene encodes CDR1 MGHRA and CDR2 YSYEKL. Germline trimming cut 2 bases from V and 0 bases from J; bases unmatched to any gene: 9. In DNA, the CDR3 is TGCGCCAGCAGCCAAAAGGCTAGCGGGACAACTAGCACAGATACGCAGTATTTT. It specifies CASSQKASGTTSTDTQYF.